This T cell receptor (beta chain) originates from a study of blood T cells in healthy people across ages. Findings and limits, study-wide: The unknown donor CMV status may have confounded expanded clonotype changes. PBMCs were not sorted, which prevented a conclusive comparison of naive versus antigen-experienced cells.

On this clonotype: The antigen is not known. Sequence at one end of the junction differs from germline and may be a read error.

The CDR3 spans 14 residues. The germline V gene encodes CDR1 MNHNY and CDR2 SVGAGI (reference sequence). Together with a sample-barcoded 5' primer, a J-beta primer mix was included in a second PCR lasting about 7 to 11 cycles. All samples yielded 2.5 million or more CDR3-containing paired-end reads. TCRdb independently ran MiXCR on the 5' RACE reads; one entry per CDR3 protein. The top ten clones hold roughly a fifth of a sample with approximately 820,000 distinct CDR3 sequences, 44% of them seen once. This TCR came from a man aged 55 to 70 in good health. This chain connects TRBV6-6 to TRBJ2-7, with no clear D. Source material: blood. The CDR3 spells CAGSYASSLYEQYF. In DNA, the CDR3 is TGTGCCGGCAGTTACGCGTCCTCTCTCTACGAGCAGTACTTC.